These 30 T cell receptor beta chains originate from one sample sequenced in a study of cytomegalovirus exposure and HLA in healthy donors. PCR amplification relied on 60 Vbeta primers (plus 13 Jbeta primers). This table comes from immunoSEQ multiplex PCR, and its TCRdb copy is limited to in-frame clones, with some not included. The sample lists roughly 150,000 clones, roughly 80% occurring once. The sample consisted of PBMCs. The receptors come from a man aged 18 to 30 in good health and CMV-seropositive.

The chain joins TRBV4-1 to TRBJ2-7; 7 positions agree with TRBD1. CDR3 length: 15 amino acids. Germline CDR1 MGHRA, CDR2 YSYEKL. J gave up 6 bases and V 1 base, and 9 bases lay outside the gene matches. The CDR3 bases are TGCGCCAGCAGCCAAGCGCCGGGGAACAGGGGCGAGCAGTACTTC. Protein sequence: CASSQAPGNRGEQYF.

The V call is TRBV7-3, the J call TRBJ2-1; TRBD2 matches 16 bases. CDR3 length: 21 residues. Per germline, CDR1 SGHTA and CDR2 FQGTGA. V trimming: 6 bases; J trimming: 7 bases; junction bases outside the gene matches: 21. In DNA, the CDR3 is TGTGCCAGCAGTACCGGGACTAGCGGGAGGGCGACGAAACGGTTTTGGAATGAGCAGTTCTTC. It translates to CASSTGTSGRATKRFWNEQFF.

This clone was seen a few times. The chain couples TRBV28 to TRBJ1-2; no reliable D call. This CDR3 has 15 amino acids. The germline V gene encodes CDR1 MDHEN and CDR2 SYDVKM. V lost 3 bases and J lost 8, with 19 bases in between. The CDR3 DNA follows: TGTGCCAGCAGTTTTTTTGGTGGCAGATTAATCGGCTACACCTTC. Amino acid sequence: CASSFFGGRLIGYTF.

This chain joins TRBV5-1 and TRBJ2-1; TRBD1 matches 8 bases. The CDR3 contains 15 residues. V trimming: 3 bases; J trimming: 5 bases; junction bases outside the gene matches: 7. Germline V gene lookup returns CDR1 SGHRS and CDR2 YFSETQ. This chain's CDR3 is CASSWTGNVNNEQFF. The CDR3, as DNA: TGCGCCAGCAGCTGGACAGGGAATGTAAACAATGAGCAGTTCTTC.

The rearrangement links TRBV5-5 to TRBJ1-5; D might be TRBD1 (6 bases). Germline CDR1 SGHKS, CDR2 YYEKEE (reference sequence). The CDR3 has 14 amino acids. The ends were cut back, 0 bases at V and 6 bases at J, with 10 bases in the middle. The DNA of the CDR3 is TGTGCCAGCAGCTTGGGGACAGTAACTCAGCCCCAGCATTTT. Its translation is CASSLGTVTQPQHF.

The rearrangement links TRBV6-1 to TRBJ1-1, with D tentatively TRBD1 (6 bases). This CDR3 is built from 14 residues. The V end was cut by 0 bases, the J end by 11 bases, with 16 bases between. From germline, CDR1 is MNHNS and CDR2 SASEGT. This CDR3 reads CASSEAYQGRGAFF. CDR3 DNA sequence: TGTGCCAGCAGTGAAGCCTACCAGGGGCGCGGGGCTTTCTTT.

The genes are TRBV27 and TRBJ2-2; 11 bases map to TRBD2. The CDR3 spans 18 residues. CDR1 is MNHEY, CDR2 SMNVEV, per germline (reference sequence). V shed 1 base, J shed 7 bases, and the junction held 11 bases outside the gene matches. CDR3 protein: CASSLLVTSGSPHGELFF. Written as DNA, the CDR3 is TGTGCCAGCAGTTTATTAGTTACTAGCGGGAGTCCCCACGGGGAGCTGTTTTTT.

The table lists this clone with a few counts. The CDR3 here is CASSYPVAGDEQYF. CDR3 coding DNA: TGTGCCAGCAGTTATCCCGTAGCGGGGGACGAGCAGTACTTC. This chain joins TRBV6-6 and TRBJ2-7; 9 bases line up with TRBD2. The V gene end was trimmed by 3 bases and the J gene end by 5 bases; junction bases not matched to a gene: 5. Germline values: CDR1 MNHNY, CDR2 SVGAGI (reference sequence). CDR3 length: 14 residues.

The rearrangement uses TRBV29-1 and TRBJ1-1; tentative D call: TRBD1 (5 bases). Germline CDR1 reads SQVTM; CDR2 reads ANQGSEA. CDR3 size: 13 residues. V was trimmed by 7 bases and J by 3 bases, leaving 15 bases between them. In nucleotides, the CDR3 is TGCAGCGCCTTATGGGGCAGCGACACTGAAGCTTTCTTT. Encoded protein: CSALWGSDTEAFF.

The chain recombines TRBV28 with TRBJ2-2, with D possibly matching TRBD2 (5 bases). Deletions cut 6 bases from V and 6 bases from J, with 14 bases between. Looked up from germline, CDR1 is MDHEN and CDR2 is SYDVKM. The CDR3 totals 14 residues. The CDR3 DNA is TGTGCCAGCAGCCCTGCTTCGGGGTCCGGGGAGCTGTTTTTT. Encoded protein: CASSPASGSGELFF.

This clone was recorded a few times. The V gene is TRBV7-9, the J gene TRBJ2-5, with 8 bases identical to TRBD1. With 1 base clipped from V and 1 base from J, the junction kept 11 bases outside the gene matches. The germline V gene encodes CDR1 SEHNR and CDR2 FQNEAQ (reference sequence). CDR3 length: 18 residues. CDR3 DNA: TGTGCCAGCAGCTTAGACCGTCCAGGGGGCTTTCCCCAAGAGACCCAGTACTTC. Translated, it gives CASSLDRPGGFPQETQYF.

The rearrangement links TRBV30 to TRBJ2-5; TRBD2 is a possible D gene (6 bases). Near its end, the DNA agrees better with TRBJ2-7, so the J call may be wrong. Germline values: CDR1 GTSNPN, CDR2 SVGIG (reference sequence). The CDR3 has 12 residues. The CDR3 loop is CAWAGTYYEQYF. In nucleotides, the CDR3 is TGTGCCTGGGCGGGGACTTACTACGAGCAGTACTTC.

This chain connects TRBV29-1 to TRBJ2-3; 11 positions agree with TRBD2. The trim removed 4 bases at V and 3 bases at J, leaving 3 bases unmatched. The germline V gene encodes CDR1 SQVTM and CDR2 ANQGSEA. CDR3 length equals 14 residues. CDR3 bases: TGCAGCGTTGCGACTAGCGGGATAACAGATACGCAGTATTTT. Amino acids: CSVATSGITDTQYF.

The chain carries TRBV7-2 and TRBJ2-7; 10 nucleotides agree with TRBD1. The CDR3 runs 15 residues. Germline V lookup: CDR1 SGHTA, CDR2 FQGNSA. V dropped 6 bases and J dropped 1; count of bases not matched to a gene: 6. The CDR3 nucleotides are TGTGCCAGCAGTTCCCCGGGACAGGGGTCCTACGAGCAGTACTTC. Protein: CASSSPGQGSYEQYF. Based on the CDR3 plus reference TRBV7-2 and TRBJ2-7, the full variable domain is GAGVSQSPSNKVTEKGKDVELRCDPISGHTALYWYRQSLGQGLEFLIYFQGNSAPDKSGLPSDRFSAERTGGSVSTLTIQRTQQEDSAVYLCASSSPGQGSYEQYFGPGTRLTVT.

This rearrangement joins TRBV27 to TRBJ2-7, with 8 bases fitting TRBD1. V lost 6 bases and J lost 4; bases outside the gene matches: 11. The CDR3 is 15 amino acids. Germline V gives CDR1 MNHEY, CDR2 SMNVEV (reference sequence). The CDR3 DNA reads TGTGCCAGCAGCTTAAGAGGACAGGGTTGGTACGAGCAGTACTTC. This gives the protein CASSLRGQGWYEQYF.

There are a few counts of this clone. The chain has TRBV6-6 and TRBJ2-7; D may be TRBD2 (6 bases). CDR3 length equals 16 residues. Trimming took 5 bases from V and 0 from J, leaving 17 bases between them. From germline, CDR1 is MNHNY and CDR2 SVGAGI (reference sequence). Here the CDR3 DNA reads TGTGCCAGCAGTCCCCCAGCGGGTAATTACTCCTACGAGCAGTACTTC. Its translation: CASSPPAGNYSYEQYF.

Remarks on this clone: Germline and junction disagree at one end, which may indicate a read error. Other DNA sequences in this sample translate to the same CDR3. The chain recombines TRBV5-1 with TRBJ1-1; TRBD1 matches 8 bases. This CDR3 is 15 amino acids long. From germline, CDR1 is SGHRS and CDR2 YFSETQ. CDR3 bases: TGCGCCAGCAGCAATAGGACAGGGTGGGACACTGAAGCTTTCTTC. Protein sequence: CASSNRTGWDTEAFF.

V gene TRBV5-1 combines with J gene TRBJ2-7; no clear D. The V end lost 0 bases, the J end lost 0 bases, and 7 bases lay between the germline ends. The CDR3 is 14 residues long. Looked up from germline, CDR1 is SGHRS and CDR2 is YFSETQ. The CDR3 here is CASSLALGSYEQYF. The CDR3 DNA follows: TGCGCCAGCAGCTTGGCCCTCGGCTCCTACGAGCAGTACTTC.

The V gene is TRBV6-6, the J gene TRBJ2-1; 10 nucleotides agree with TRBD2. The CDR3 loop spans 14 amino acids. Germline V gene sequence: CDR1 MNHNY, CDR2 SVGAGI (reference sequence). V was clipped by 3 bases and J by 6 bases; unmatched bases: 2. The CDR3 DNA reads as TGTGCCAGCAGTTATTGGACTAGCGGCAATGAGCAGTTCTTC. Its translation is CASSYWTSGNEQFF.

The V and J genes are TRBV19 and TRBJ1-1; D possibly corresponds to TRBD1 (5 bases). Germline-derived CDR1 and CDR2 are LNHDA and SQIVND (reference sequence). V lost 5 bases to trimming and J lost 0 bases, with 16 bases between them. CDR3 length: 16 amino acids. CDR3 amino acids: CASSPPGLRMNTEAFF. CDR3 sequence (DNA): TGTGCCAGTAGTCCCCCAGGGTTGAGGATGAACACTGAAGCTTTCTTT.

The chain couples TRBV6-6 to TRBJ1-3; no definite D call. Germline values: CDR1 MNHNY, CDR2 SVGAGI (reference sequence). The CDR3 has 11 amino acids. Trimming took 7 bases from V and 5 from J, leaving 6 bases between them. CDR3 residues: CASNDRNTIYF. CDR3 DNA sequence: TGTGCCAGCAATGACAGAAACACCATATATTTT.

For the CDR3, the DNA is TGCGCCAGCAGGACCGCCGGGACAGATCCTTCACCCCTCCACTTT. The encoded protein is CASRTAGTDPSPLHF. The chain couples TRBV5-1 to TRBJ1-6, with 7 positions matching TRBD1. CDR1 and CDR2 (germline): SGHRS, YFSETQ. The V segment lost 5 bases and the J segment 9 bases; nucleotides outside the gene matches: 11. The CDR3 length is 15 residues.

The CDR3 spells CASSLLTDTQYF. CDR3 coding DNA: TGCGCCAGCAGCTTGTTAACAGATACGCAGTATTTT. V is TRBV5-1 and J is TRBJ2-3; D gene unclear. Germline CDR1 and CDR2: SGHRS and YFSETQ. V was pared by 1 base and J by 3 bases, with 3 bases between. CDR3 length: 12 residues.

The V and J genes are TRBV19 and TRBJ1-1, with 7 bases that match TRBD1. The length of the CDR3 is 14 residues. Trimming cost V 3 bases and J 5 bases; bases outside gene matches: 6. Per germline, CDR1 LNHDA and CDR2 SQIVND (reference sequence). CDR3 bases: TGTGCCAGTAGTATCAGGGCAGGGGGAACTGAAGCTTTCTTT. Its translation: CASSIRAGGTEAFF.

The chain links TRBV7-6 to TRBJ2-3; 8 bases are a match to TRBD1. Trimming cost V 5 bases and J 5 bases; bases outside gene matches: 9. Germline V gene lookup returns CDR1 SGHVS and CDR2 FNYEAQ. CDR3 size: 15 residues. CDR3 amino acids: CASSRGQGAIDTQYF. The CDR3 region has the DNA TGTGCCAGCAGCCGCGGGCAGGGGGCAATAGATACGCAGTATTTT.

The V and J genes are TRBV25-1 and TRBJ1-4, with D perhaps TRBD1 (6 bases). In germline, CDR1 is MGHDK, CDR2 SYGVNS. The ends were cut back, 5 bases at V and 11 bases at J, with 24 bases in the middle. CDR3 size: 16 residues. The CDR3 nucleotides are TGTGCCAGCAGTTCACCCCTATCAGGGGCGTTTGAGAAACTGTTTTTT. Translation: CASSSPLSGAFEKLFF.

This rearrangement joins TRBV27 to TRBJ2-1, with a weak D call TRBD2 (5 bases). The length of the CDR3 is 14 residues. With 3 bases removed from V and 10 bases from J, the gap between germline ends came to 16 bases. The germline gives CDR1 MNHEY, CDR2 SMNVEV (reference sequence). CDR3 DNA: TGTGCCAGCAGTTTCCACGACCGGTCGGGGGAGCAGTTCTTC. This encodes CASSFHDRSGEQFF.

The sample holds a few counts of this clone. The chain has TRBV10-1 and TRBJ2-2, with a weak D call TRBD2 (5 bases). The CDR3 length is 19 residues. Per the germline V gene, CDR1 is WNHNN and CDR2 is SYGVQD (reference sequence). V was shortened by 2 bases and J by 3 bases, with 22 bases between the two germline ends. This CDR3 is CASSEPERRGTRDTGELFF. The CDR3 nucleotides read TGCGCCAGCAGTGAGCCTGAGCGCCGGGGAACCCGAGACACCGGGGAGCTGTTTTTT.

Worth noting for this clone: The junction and the germline gene differ at one end; a read error may be behind it. CDR3 loop: CNVDERGGDTQYF. The CDR3 region has the DNA TGCAACGTTGACGAACGAGGAGGGGATACGCAGTATTTT. J is TRBJ2-3 and V is TRBV29-1, with a tentative D call TRBD2 (6 bases). Per germline, CDR1 SQVTM and CDR2 ANQGSEA. This CDR3 contains 13 residues.

This chain uses TRBV7-9 with TRBJ1-1; D unclear. Germline lookup yields CDR1 SEHNR and CDR2 FQNEAQ (reference sequence). V lost 1 base and J 9 bases, leaving 15 bases between the germline ends. The CDR3 spans 14 residues. In DNA, the CDR3 is TGTGCCAGCAGCTTAGTAGAGGTCGGGGAGCAAGCTTTCTTT. Protein: CASSLVEVGEQAFF.